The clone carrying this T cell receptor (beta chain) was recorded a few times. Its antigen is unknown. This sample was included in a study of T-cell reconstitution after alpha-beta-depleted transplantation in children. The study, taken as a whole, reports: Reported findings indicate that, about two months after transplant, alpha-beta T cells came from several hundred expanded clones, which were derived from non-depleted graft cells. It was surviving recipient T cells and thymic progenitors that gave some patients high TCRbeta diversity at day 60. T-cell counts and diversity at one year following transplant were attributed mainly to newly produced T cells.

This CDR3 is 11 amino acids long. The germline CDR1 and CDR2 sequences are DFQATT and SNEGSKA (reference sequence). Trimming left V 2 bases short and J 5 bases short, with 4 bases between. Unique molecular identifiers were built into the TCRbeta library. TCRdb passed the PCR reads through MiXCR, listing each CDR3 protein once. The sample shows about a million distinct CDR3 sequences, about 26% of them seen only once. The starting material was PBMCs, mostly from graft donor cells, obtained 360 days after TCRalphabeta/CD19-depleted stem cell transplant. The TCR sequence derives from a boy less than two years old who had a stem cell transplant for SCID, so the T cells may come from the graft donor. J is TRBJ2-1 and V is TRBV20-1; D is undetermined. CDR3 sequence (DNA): TGCAGTGCTAGACAAAACAATGAGCAGTTCTTC. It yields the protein CSARQNNEQFF.